This T cell receptor beta chain was recovered during a study of cytomegalovirus exposure and HLA in healthy donors. Sequencing was performed with immunoSEQ multiplex PCR; in TCRdb, only in-frame clones are kept and a portion is missing. Found here are approximately 160,000 clones, about 88% of them singletons; the top ten hold 2% to 2.5%. CDR3 size: 15 residues. Germline CDR1 reads SGHVS; CDR2 reads FQNEAQ. V dropped 5 bases and J dropped 1; count of bases not matched to a gene: 8. The receptor was isolated from a woman younger than 30 in good health and CMV-seronegative. The chain carries TRBV7-8 and TRBJ2-7; 7 bases are a match to TRBD1. What was sequenced was PBMCs. CDR3 sequence (DNA): TGTGCCAGCAGCCCCCACCGGGACAGATCCTACGAGCAGTACTTC. This sequence encodes CASSPHRDRSYEQYF.